The rows below give T cell receptor beta chains drawn from one sample of a study of CD8+CD57+ T cells in acquired aplastic anemia. From the reads, TCRdb called clonotypes with MiXCR, one entry per CDR3 protein. In the table there are more than 150,000 distinct CDR3 sequences, about 44% of which are singletons. Sequencing used sorted CD4+, CD8+, or CD8+CD57+ T cells (not recorded which) from PBMCs. The source of these receptors is a human donor with aplastic anemia. Both conserved end residues are part of each CDR3. The D gene is left open where the match is weak. Not all rows give a size; the values are once, few, many and, for expanded clones, a class.

v_call: TRBV5-1
clone_size: once
j_call: TRBJ1-2
d_call: -
cdr3_aa: CASSLVQGNYGYTF
cdr3_nt: TGCGCCAGCAGCCTAGTACAGGGAAACTATGGCTACACCTTC

v_call: TRBV15
clone_size: once
j_call: TRBJ2-7
d_call: TRBD1
cdr3_aa: CATSKYGQGGYEQYF
cdr3_nt: TGTGCCACCAGCAAGTATGGACAGGGTGGTTACGAGCAGTACTTC

v_call: TRBV19
clone_size: -
j_call: TRBJ2-5
d_call: -
cdr3_aa: CASRAVYQETQYF
cdr3_nt: TGTGCCAGTCGAGCCGTGTACCAAGAGACCCAGTACTTC

v_call: TRBV29-1
clone_size: -
j_call: TRBJ2-5
d_call: -
cdr3_aa: CSVVGATSQETQYF
cdr3_nt: TGCAGCGTTGTCGGGGCCACTAGTCAAGAGACCCAGTACTTC

v_call: TRBV24-1
clone_size: -
j_call: TRBJ2-2
d_call: -
cdr3_aa: CATSDAGAGVTGELFF
cdr3_nt: TGTGCCACCAGTGATGCCGGGGCGGGCGTCACCGGGGAGCTGTTTTTT

v_call: TRBV15
clone_size: few
j_call: TRBJ2-5
d_call: -
cdr3_aa: CATSRDASDQETQYF
cdr3_nt: TGTGCCACCAGCAGAGATGCTAGCGACCAAGAGACCCAGTACTTC

v_call: TRBV6-5
clone_size: -
j_call: TRBJ1-5
d_call: -
cdr3_aa: CASSYSGGVGNQPQHF
cdr3_nt: TGTGCCAGCAGTTACTCGGGAGGGGTGGGCAATCAGCCCCAGCATTTT

v_call: TRBV9
clone_size: -
j_call: TRBJ2-6
d_call: TRBD1
cdr3_aa: CASSPMGQAPGANVLTF
cdr3_nt: TGTGCCAGCAGCCCCATGGGACAGGCCCCTGGGGCCAACGTCCTGACTTTC

v_call: TRBV9
clone_size: -
j_call: TRBJ2-1
d_call: -
cdr3_aa: CASSVAGGIYNEQFF
cdr3_nt: TGTGCCAGCAGCGTAGCGGGGGGCATCTACAATGAGCAGTTCTTC

v_call: TRBV20-1
clone_size: -
j_call: TRBJ2-1
d_call: -
cdr3_aa: CSAPSLSAASYNEQFF
cdr3_nt: TGCAGTGCCCCATCGCTTTCCGCGGCCTCCTACAATGAGCAGTTCTTC

v_call: TRBV7-9
clone_size: many
j_call: TRBJ1-4
d_call: TRBD1
cdr3_aa: CASSLDRVDEKLFF
cdr3_nt: TGTGCCAGCAGCCTGGACAGGGTGGACGAAAAACTGTTTTTT

v_call: TRBV11-2
clone_size: -
j_call: TRBJ2-6
d_call: -
cdr3_aa: CASSLGFVGLSSGANVLTF
cdr3_nt: TGTGCCAGCAGCCTAGGATTTGTGGGGCTTAGCTCTGGGGCCAACGTCCTGACTTTC

v_call: TRBV7-9
clone_size: -
j_call: TRBJ2-1
d_call: -
cdr3_aa: CASSLSHEQFF
cdr3_nt: TGTGCCAGCAGCTTGTCCCATGAGCAGTTCTTC

v_call: TRBV6-5
clone_size: -
j_call: TRBJ1-5
d_call: -
cdr3_aa: CASGYSWGSAWPQHF
cdr3_nt: TGTGCCAGCGGTTACTCTTGGGGAAGTGCGTGGCCCCAGCATTTT

v_call: TRBV4-3
clone_size: -
j_call: TRBJ1-2
d_call: -
cdr3_aa: CASSQDGRANYGYTF
cdr3_nt: TGCGCCAGCAGCCAAGATGGGCGGGCTAACTATGGCTACACCTTC

v_call: TRBV20-1
clone_size: -
j_call: TRBJ1-2
d_call: -
cdr3_aa: CSAHEQGQGYGYTF
cdr3_nt: TGCAGTGCTCATGAACAGGGTCAAGGCTATGGCTACACCTTC

v_call: TRBV15
clone_size: few
j_call: TRBJ1-2
d_call: -
cdr3_aa: CATSRDQLIYGYTF
cdr3_nt: TGTGCCACCAGCAGAGACCAACTGATCTATGGCTACACCTTC

v_call: TRBV11-1
clone_size: -
j_call: TRBJ1-1
d_call: -
cdr3_aa: CASSLAARTAFF
cdr3_nt: TGTGCCAGCAGCTTAGCTGCCCGGACAGCTTTCTTT

v_call: TRBV6-1
clone_size: few
j_call: TRBJ2-7
d_call: TRBD1
cdr3_aa: CASSEAGQYLYEQYF
cdr3_nt: TGTGCCAGCAGTGAAGCGGGACAGTACCTCTACGAGCAGTACTTC

v_call: TRBV5-1
clone_size: many
j_call: TRBJ1-1
d_call: -
cdr3_aa: CASSLAPSGSTEAFF
cdr3_nt: TGCGCCAGCAGCTTGGCCCCATCCGGCTCCACTGAAGCTTTCTTT

v_call: TRBV20-1
clone_size: many
j_call: TRBJ2-1
d_call: TRBD1
cdr3_aa: CSGTGGAVNEQFF
cdr3_nt: TGCAGTGGGACAGGGGGTGCAGTCAATGAGCAGTTCTTC

v_call: TRBV7-8
clone_size: many
j_call: TRBJ2-1
d_call: -
cdr3_aa: CASSEQGMASNEQFF
cdr3_nt: TGTGCCAGCAGCGAACAGGGTATGGCCTCCAATGAGCAGTTCTTC

v_call: TRBV7-9
clone_size: -
j_call: TRBJ2-2
d_call: -
cdr3_aa: CASSPDWTGELFF
cdr3_nt: TGTGCCAGCAGCCCCGATTGGACCGGGGAGCTGTTTTTT

v_call: TRBV10-3
clone_size: many
j_call: TRBJ2-7
d_call: -
cdr3_aa: CAISDSKYEQYF
cdr3_nt: TGTGCCATCAGTGACAGTAAATACGAGCAGTACTTC

v_call: TRBV7-3
clone_size: once
j_call: TRBJ1-6
d_call: -
cdr3_aa: CASSLRAANSPLHF
cdr3_nt: TGTGCCAGCAGCTTAAGGGCCGCAAATTCACCCCTCCACTTT

v_call: TRBV4-1
clone_size: -
j_call: TRBJ2-7
d_call: -
cdr3_aa: CASSELGSYEQYF
cdr3_nt: TGCGCCAGCAGCGAATTGGGGTCCTACGAGCAGTACTTC

v_call: TRBV28
clone_size: -
j_call: TRBJ1-6
d_call: TRBD1
cdr3_aa: CASTETGGAYNSPLHF
cdr3_nt: TGTGCCAGCACGGAGACAGGGGGAGCCTATAATTCACCCCTCCACTTT

v_call: TRBV9
clone_size: -
j_call: TRBJ2-3
d_call: -
cdr3_aa: CATTLGASTDTQYF
cdr3_nt: TGTGCCACCACGCTGGGGGCGAGCACAGATACGCAGTATTTT

v_call: TRBV9
clone_size: -
j_call: TRBJ1-1
d_call: -
cdr3_aa: CASSVQGEAFF
cdr3_nt: TGTGCCAGCAGCGTCCAGGGAGAAGCTTTCTTT

v_call: TRBV15
clone_size: -
j_call: TRBJ2-7
d_call: TRBD1
cdr3_aa: CATSRSRQGAIGHEQYF
cdr3_nt: TGTGCCACCAGCAGATCTCGACAGGGGGCCATCGGCCACGAGCAGTACTTC

v_call: TRBV13
clone_size: many
j_call: TRBJ2-7
d_call: -
cdr3_aa: CASRPGVGGQYF
cdr3_nt: TGTGCCAGCAGGCCGGGGGTCGGCGGGCAGTACTTC

v_call: TRBV29-1
clone_size: -
j_call: TRBJ1-6
d_call: TRBD1
cdr3_aa: CSVDPGQGHSPLHF
cdr3_nt: TGCAGCGTCGACCCGGGACAGGGTCATTCACCCCTCCACTTT

v_call: TRBV7-3
clone_size: -
j_call: TRBJ2-7
d_call: -
cdr3_aa: CASSLSRDYEQYF
cdr3_nt: TGTGCCAGCAGCTTATCCAGGGACTACGAGCAGTACTTC

v_call: TRBV5-1
clone_size: -
j_call: TRBJ2-7
d_call: -
cdr3_aa: CASSPTSLYEQYF
cdr3_nt: TGCGCCAGCAGCCCAACTTCTCTCTACGAGCAGTACTTC

v_call: TRBV2
clone_size: -
j_call: TRBJ2-7
d_call: TRBD1
cdr3_aa: CASSPGTGFHEQYF
cdr3_nt: TGTGCCAGCAGCCCCGGGACAGGGTTCCACGAGCAGTACTTC

v_call: TRBV19
clone_size: few
j_call: TRBJ1-3
d_call: TRBD1
cdr3_aa: CASNPTGAGNTIYF
cdr3_nt: TGTGCCAGTAATCCGACAGGGGCTGGAAACACCATATATTTT

v_call: TRBV5-1
clone_size: many
j_call: TRBJ2-4
d_call: TRBD1
cdr3_aa: CASRPGTGSNIQYF
cdr3_nt: TGCGCCAGCAGGCCCGGGACAGGGTCGAACATTCAGTACTTC

v_call: TRBV7-9
clone_size: many
j_call: TRBJ2-3
d_call: TRBD2
cdr3_aa: CATLAGASTDTQYF
cdr3_nt: TGTGCCACACTAGCGGGAGCTAGCACAGATACGCAGTATTTT

v_call: TRBV5-6
clone_size: many
j_call: TRBJ2-7
d_call: -
cdr3_aa: CASSPLYEQYF
cdr3_nt: TGTGCCAGCAGCCCCCTCTACGAGCAGTACTTC

v_call: TRBV10-3
clone_size: -
j_call: TRBJ1-6
d_call: -
cdr3_aa: CAIRPDSRNSPLHF
cdr3_nt: TGTGCCATCAGACCCGACAGCCGGAATTCACCCCTCCACTTT

v_call: TRBV3-1
clone_size: -
j_call: TRBJ2-5
d_call: -
cdr3_aa: CASSQEWETQYF
cdr3_nt: TGTGCCAGCAGCCAAGAATGGGAGACCCAGTACTTC

v_call: TRBV20-1
clone_size: many
j_call: TRBJ2-1
d_call: -
cdr3_aa: CSASLRGTPPNEQFF
cdr3_nt: TGCAGTGCTAGTCTGAGGGGGACCCCCCCCAATGAGCAGTTCTTC

v_call: TRBV5-4
clone_size: many
j_call: TRBJ2-2
d_call: TRBD2
cdr3_aa: CASSSGLAGRRSTGELFF
cdr3_nt: TGTGCCAGCAGCTCCGGACTAGCGGGGCGAAGGAGCACCGGGGAGCTGTTTTTT

v_call: TRBV2
clone_size: few
j_call: TRBJ1-2
d_call: -
cdr3_aa: CASSEARSYGYTF
cdr3_nt: TGTGCCAGCAGTGAAGCACGGAGCTATGGCTACACCTTC

v_call: TRBV10-3
clone_size: many
j_call: TRBJ1-1
d_call: TRBD1
cdr3_aa: CATETGVRTEAFF
cdr3_nt: TGTGCCACCGAAACAGGGGTTAGGACTGAAGCTTTCTTT

v_call: TRBV5-1
clone_size: -
j_call: TRBJ2-1
d_call: TRBD2
cdr3_aa: CASTLGGGIYNEQFF
cdr3_nt: TGCGCCAGCACCCTGGGCGGGGGGATCTACAATGAGCAGTTCTTC

v_call: TRBV5-4
clone_size: -
j_call: TRBJ2-5
d_call: TRBD1
cdr3_aa: CASSLLGTGGETQYF
cdr3_nt: TGTGCCAGCAGCTTGTTGGGGACAGGGGGAGAGACCCAGTACTTC

v_call: TRBV7-2
clone_size: -
j_call: TRBJ2-7
d_call: -
cdr3_aa: CASSPGGTYEQYF
cdr3_nt: TGTGCCAGCAGCCCCGGGGGAACCTACGAGCAGTACTTC

v_call: TRBV29-1
clone_size: many
j_call: TRBJ1-1
d_call: -
cdr3_aa: CSVVGVLSVGEAFF
cdr3_nt: TGCAGCGTTGTGGGGGTCCTCTCGGTGGGTGAAGCTTTCTTT